This T cell receptor (beta chain) comes out of a study of T cell responses to AZD1222 COVID-19 vaccine. About this clone itself: The antigen is unknown.

This CDR3 is built from 17 residues. The ends lost 0 bases at V and 5 bases at J; junction bases unmatched: 8. Germline lookup yields CDR1 WNHNN and CDR2 SYGVQD (reference sequence). The protocol was immunoSEQ multiplex PCR, while the TCRdb copy is restricted to in-frame clones and leaves out a portion. The data contain about 100,000 clones, around 87% of them singletons. Study-level results: Repertoire sampling happened only post peak T cell response. Donors were chiefly white British, with a greater number of females, and clonal diversity was perhaps underestimated. The breadth and depth of Spike-specific TCRs increased once two AZD1222 doses had been given.

The clonotype was recovered from an adult in good health. The specimen was peripheral blood, collected on day 0 of MenACWY control vaccination. The gene calls are TRBV10-1 and TRBJ2-2; 8 nucleotides agree with TRBD1. The CDR3 sequence: CASSESVDRGGTGELFF. DNA of the CDR3: TGCGCCAGCAGTGAGTCGGTCGACAGGGGAGGTACCGGGGAGCTGTTTTTT.